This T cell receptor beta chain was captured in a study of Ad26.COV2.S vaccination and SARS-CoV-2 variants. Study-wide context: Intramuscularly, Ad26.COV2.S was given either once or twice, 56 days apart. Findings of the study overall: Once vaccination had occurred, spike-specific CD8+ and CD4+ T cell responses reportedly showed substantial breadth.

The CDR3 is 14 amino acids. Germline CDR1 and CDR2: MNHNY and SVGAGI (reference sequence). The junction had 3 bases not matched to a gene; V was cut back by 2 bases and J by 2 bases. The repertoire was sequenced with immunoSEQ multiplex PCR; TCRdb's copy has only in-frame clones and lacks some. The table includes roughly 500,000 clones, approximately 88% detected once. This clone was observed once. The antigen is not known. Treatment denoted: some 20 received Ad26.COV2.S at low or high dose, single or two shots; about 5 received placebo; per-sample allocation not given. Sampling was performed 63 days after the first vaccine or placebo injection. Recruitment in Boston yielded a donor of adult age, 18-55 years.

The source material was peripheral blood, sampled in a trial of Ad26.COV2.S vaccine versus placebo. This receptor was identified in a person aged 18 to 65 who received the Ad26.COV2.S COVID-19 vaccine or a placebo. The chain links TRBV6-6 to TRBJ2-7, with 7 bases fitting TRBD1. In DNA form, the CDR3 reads TGTGCCAGCAGTTACGGGGGACAGACCTACGAGCAGTACTTC. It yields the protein CASSYGGQTYEQYF.